This T cell receptor (beta chain) was recorded in a study of cytomegalovirus exposure and HLA in healthy donors. Trimming cost V 4 bases and J 2 bases; bases outside gene matches: 5. CDR3 length equals 14 residues. Germline V CDR1 and CDR2: MNHNS, SASEGT. General observations from the study: Some TCR beta chains (roughly 160 of them) were listed as cytomegalovirus-associated. It was only CMV serostatus that was available as immune exposure information.

The PCR made use of 60 Vbeta and 13 Jbeta primers. Here immunoSEQ multiplex PCR was the method, and the copy in TCRdb shows in-frame clones only, minus some. The sample records 100,000 to 150,000 clones, 75% to 90% being singletons. Of note for this clone: What it recognizes is unknown.

This sequence joins TRBV6-1 and TRBJ2-7; 7 bases fit TRBD1. The sample was PBMCs. This TCR was sampled from a man aged 35-49 years in good health and CMV-seronegative. CDR3 coding DNA: TGTGCCAGCAGTGCCGGGACAGTTCCCTACGAGCAGTACTTC. Translated: CASSAGTVPYEQYF.